The T cell receptor beta chain described here comes from a study of T cell repertoires in cytomegalovirus infection (dated by TCRdb to the late 2010s). General notes on the study: Recently identified HLA-C-restricted CMV epitopes, whose presentation resists viral immunomodulation, were targeted by peptide stimulations together with well-studied HLA-B-restricted epitopes. The HLA type of each donor mattered for the analysis, because public TCR beta signatures pointed to carriage of CMV infection along with the matching HLA type. The full study reports these points: In both this cohort and an independent roughly 330-donor cohort, the cumulative frequency of public TCR beta family members distinguished carriers of CMV infection plus the relevant HLA type. In the ex vivo response, HLA-C-restricted CMV-specific TCR beta clonotypes were dominant, and in two of eight donors the single most frequent clonotype came from this HLA-C-restricted group.

In its sample, this clonotype was seen a few times. Its antigen remains unidentified. Nothing much larger sits one base from this clone, and base qualities are not available. The CDR3 covers 14 residues, taking in both the cysteine and the phenylalanine. The read is trimmed to its CDR3 DNA, 42 bases read in frame from base 1. The germline V gene encodes CDR1 MNHEY and CDR2 SVGEGT. A distance of 10 bases separates the germline ends of V and J, which lose 2 bases and 3 bases respectively. Sequencing used an Illumina HiSeq 1500. The public reads were reprocessed in TCRdb via fastp at Q25 and MiXCR, keeping in-frame beta chains. Entries are consolidated by CDR3 protein sequence, retaining the most common genes and DNA. The sample data list about half a million distinct CDR3 sequences, and roughly a third of these were observed just once. Under 20% of the sample belongs to the ten largest clones. The sample's treatment or condition, from its label and the paper: in vitro stimulation with specific CMV peptide epitopes to enrich CMV-specific T cells.

The sequence was collected from a human donor in good health (CMV status not recorded). Some clones in this sample may be carry-over from other donors' samples. The rearranged segments are TRBV6-2 or TRBV6-3 and TRBJ1-1; no confident D gene assignment can be made. This specimen consisted of cultured PBMCs, obtained from culture after CMV antigen stimulation. In nucleotides, the sequence is TGTGCCAGCAGTTACACGGGGTATGACACTGAAGCTTTCTTT. It specifies CASSYTGYDTEAFF.